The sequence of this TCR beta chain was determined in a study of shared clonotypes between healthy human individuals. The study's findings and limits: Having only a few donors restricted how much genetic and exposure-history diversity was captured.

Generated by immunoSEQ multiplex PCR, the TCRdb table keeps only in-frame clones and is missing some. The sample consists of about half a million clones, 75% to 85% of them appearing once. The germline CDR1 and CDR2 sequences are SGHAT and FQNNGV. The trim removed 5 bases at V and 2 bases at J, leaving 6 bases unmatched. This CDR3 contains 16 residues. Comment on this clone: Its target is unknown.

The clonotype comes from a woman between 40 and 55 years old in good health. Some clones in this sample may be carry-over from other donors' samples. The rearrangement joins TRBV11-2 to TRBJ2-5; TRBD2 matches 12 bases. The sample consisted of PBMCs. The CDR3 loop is CASSPRLAGVQETQYF. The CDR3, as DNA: TGTGCCAGCAGCCCCAGACTAGCGGGAGTACAAGAGACCCAGTACTTC.